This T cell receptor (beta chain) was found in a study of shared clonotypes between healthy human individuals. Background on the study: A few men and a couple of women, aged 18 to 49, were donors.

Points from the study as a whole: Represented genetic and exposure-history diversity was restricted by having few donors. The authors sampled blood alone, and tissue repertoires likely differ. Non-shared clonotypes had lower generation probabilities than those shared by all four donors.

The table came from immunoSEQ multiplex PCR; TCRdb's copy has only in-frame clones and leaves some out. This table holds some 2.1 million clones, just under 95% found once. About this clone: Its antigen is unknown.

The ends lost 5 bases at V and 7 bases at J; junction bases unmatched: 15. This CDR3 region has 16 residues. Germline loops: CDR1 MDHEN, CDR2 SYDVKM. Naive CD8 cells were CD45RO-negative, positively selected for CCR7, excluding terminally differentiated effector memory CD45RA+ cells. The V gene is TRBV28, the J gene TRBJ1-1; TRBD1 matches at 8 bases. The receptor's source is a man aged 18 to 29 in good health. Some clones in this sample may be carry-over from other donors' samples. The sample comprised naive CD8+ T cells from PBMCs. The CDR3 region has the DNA TGTGCCAGCAGTCCCCTTCCGACAGGGGAGAATGATGAAGCTTTCTTT. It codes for CASSPLPTGENDEAFF. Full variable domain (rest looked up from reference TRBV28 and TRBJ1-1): DVKVTQSSRYLVKRTGEKVFLECVQDMDHENMFWYRQDPGLGLRLIYFSYDVKMKEKGDIPEGYSVSREKKERFSLILESASTNQTSMYLCASSPLPTGENDEAFFGQGTRLTVV.